The 13 T cell receptor beta chains presented below share a single source sample, sequenced in a study of T cell responses to AZD1222 COVID-19 vaccine. Profiled with immunoSEQ multiplex PCR; TCRdb holds only in-frame clones, not every one. The table has 150,000 or so clones, about 88% seen once. This specimen was peripheral blood, taken on day 0 of AZD1222 vaccination. The receptors here all came from an adult in good health.

This chain connects TRBV4-2 to TRBJ1-2; 8 nucleotides align to TRBD1. Per germline, CDR1 LGHNA and CDR2 YNFKEQ. This CDR3 contains 17 residues. Germline trimming cut 0 bases from V and 4 bases from J; bases unmatched to any gene: 10. This CDR3 reads CASSQDSLTGEVYGYTF. The CDR3 region has the DNA TGTGCCAGCAGCCAAGATTCCCTGACAGGGGAAGTCTATGGCTACACCTTC.

This clone was observed once. The chain employs TRBV27 and TRBJ1-2; TRBD1 might be the D (5 bases). Looked up from germline, CDR1 is MNHEY and CDR2 is SMNVEV (reference sequence). CDR3 length: 15 amino acids. V was pared by 6 bases and J by 2 bases, with 16 bases between. The CDR3 coding sequence is TGTGCCAGCAGAACTACACAGGCAGGGAACTATGGCTACACCTTC. It translates to CASRTTQAGNYGYTF.

V and J are TRBV2 and TRBJ1-5; maybe TRBD1 (6 bases). Trimming pared 1 base from V and 6 bases from J, leaving 10 bases between. Per germline, CDR1 SNHLY and CDR2 FYNNEI. The CDR3 sequence is 14 residues long. CDR3 bases: TGTGCCAGCAGTGAAGTGGGGGCGACTCAGCCCCAGCATTTT. This gives the protein CASSEVGATQPQHF.

The gene calls are TRBV10-3 and TRBJ1-1, with D possibly being TRBD1 (5 bases). CDR1 ENHRY and CDR2 SYGVKD come from the germline V gene. Deletions cut 10 bases from V and 1 base from J, with 16 bases between. CDR3 length: 14 amino acids. CDR3 sequence reads: CATRQLPENTEAFF. The CDR3 DNA is TGTGCCACCCGACAGCTACCGGAGAACACTGAAGCTTTCTTT.

The chain joins TRBV5-6 to TRBJ2-1, with TRBD2 as a possible D gene (6 bases). Trimming stripped 4 bases from V and 12 bases from J, with 23 bases between. Germline CDR1 SGHDT, CDR2 YYEEEE. This CDR3 spans 15 amino acids. The CDR3 DNA sequence: TGTGCCAGCAGCCTCTACTCCGGAATAGCGGAGCTGCAGTTCTTC. It encodes CASSLYSGIAELQFF.

This clone was detected once. The gene calls are TRBV5-3 and TRBJ1-1; D gene unclear. TRBV5-3 counts as an open reading frame of uncertain function. The CDR3 spans 16 residues. The V end lost 4 bases, the J end lost 1 base, and 17 bases lay between the germline ends. The CDR3 protein is CARSPAGVAQNTEAFF. Here the CDR3 DNA reads TGTGCCAGAAGCCCGGCCGGGGTGGCGCAGAACACTGAAGCTTTCTTT.

The table lists this clone with a count of one. Additional DNA sequences in this sample encode the identical CDR3. V usage is TRBV27 and J usage is TRBJ2-3, with 9 nucleotides matching TRBD1. Germline assignment: CDR1 MNHEY and CDR2 SMNVEV (reference sequence). Unmatched junction bases numbered 3, after V lost 6 bases and J lost 2 bases. CDR3 size: 14 residues. CDR3: CASRRDRVTDTQYF. DNA for the CDR3: TGTGCCAGCAGAAGGGACAGGGTCACAGATACGCAGTATTTT.

In its sample, this clone was seen once. The rearrangement joins TRBV11-2 to TRBJ2-7; unclear D gene. Between the trimmed V and J ends, which lost 2 bases and 0 bases, there was a span of 8 bases. Looked up from germline, CDR1 is SGHAT and CDR2 is FQNNGV. The CDR3 consists of 14 residues. The CDR3 nucleotides are TGTGCCAGCAGCTTAAAGCAGAGCTCCTACGAGCAGTACTTC. Translated, it gives CASSLKQSSYEQYF.

The chain couples TRBV3-1 (or the pseudogene TRBV3-2) to TRBJ1-3; no definite D call. The CDR3 has 14 residues. Trimming pared 2 bases from V and 1 base from J, leaving 6 bases between. Per the germline V gene, CDR1 is LGHDT and CDR2 is YNNKEL (reference sequence). In nucleotides, the CDR3 is TGTGCCAGCAGCCAACGTCTATCTGGAAACACCATATATTTT. This encodes CASSQRLSGNTIYF.

This chain links TRBV5-4 with TRBJ1-2, with D unresolved. V was shortened by 4 bases and J by 2 bases, with 9 bases between the two germline ends. Germline lookup yields CDR1 SGHNT and CDR2 YYREEE (reference sequence). This CDR3 is built from 13 residues. For the CDR3, the DNA is TGTGCCAGCAGCCTGGAAAGAAACTATGGCTACACCTTC. Translated, it gives CASSLERNYGYTF.

The J gene is TRBJ1-4, the V gene TRBV15; D may be TRBD1 (6 bases). Germline V lookup: CDR1 LNHNV, CDR2 YYDKDF (reference sequence). The ends were cut back, 6 bases at V and 5 bases at J, with 19 bases in the middle. CDR3 size: 16 residues. CDR3 nucleotides: TGTGCCACCAGTGACACAACGGACAGCGACAATGAAAAACTGTTTTTT. Encoded protein: CATSDTTDSDNEKLFF.

This rearrangement joins TRBV6-4 to TRBJ2-1; D possibly uses TRBD1 or TRBD2 (6 bases each). V lost 6 bases and J lost 3, with 15 bases in between. The V gene's germline CDR1 is MRHNA and CDR2 SNTAGT. This CDR3 comprises 15 residues. CDR3 bases: TGTGCCAGCAGCCCCGAGGGGGGTCTCTACAATGAGCAGTTCTTC. Translation: CASSPEGGLYNEQFF.

This chain uses TRBV2 with TRBJ2-7; maybe TRBD2 (5 bases). V lost 2 bases and J 10 bases, leaving 15 bases between the germline ends. There are 13 residues in the CDR3. Germline assignment: CDR1 SNHLY and CDR2 FYNNEI. In DNA form, the CDR3 reads TGTGCCAGCAGTGAATACGGGATACGAGGCCAGTACTTC. Translated, it gives CASSEYGIRGQYF.